This TCR beta chain originates from a study of OX40 agonist ivuxolimab in advanced cancers. Some background on the complete study: Ivuxolimab was an agonistic, fully human IgG2 monoclonal antibody directed against OX40 (CD134), a costimulatory receptor. Intravenous ivuxolimab was administered to patients every 2 weeks at six dose levels: 0.01, 0.1, 0.3, 1.5, 3 and 10 mg/kg. Peripheral TCRbeta sequencing was intended to test whether TCR sequence diversity was altered and clonal T-cell expansion was caused by ivuxolimab. Of the roughly 54 dose-escalation patients, hepatocellular carcinoma was present in around 20, melanoma in around 15, renal cell carcinoma in 9 and head and neck cancer in 9. The dose-escalation cohort was around 83% male with a mean age of about 60 years, ranging from roughly 20 to 80. Three dose-escalation patients achieved partial responses, one with hepatocellular carcinoma and two with cutaneous melanoma. The paper reports the monotherapy dose-escalation portion (N of about 56 patients) of the phase I ivuxolimab trial. Prior anti-PD-1, anti-PD-L1 or anti-CTLA-4 therapy was permitted, and checkpoint inhibitors had been received by about two fifths of dose-escalation patients.

V drops 6 bases and J drops 0 bases, leaving 14 bases in between. CDR1 and CDR2 are read off the germline V gene as MNHEY and SVGAGI. Including the terminal cysteine and phenylalanine, the CDR3 comprises 15 residues. This entry keeps only the CDR3 DNA: 45 bases, framed from base 1. Genomic DNA was isolated from the sorted cells so that the TCRbeta CDR3 region could be sequenced. TCRbeta CDR3 regions were sequenced using the immunoSEQ Assay. This is the immuneACCESS table as TCRdb keeps it, with only in-frame sequences that have V and J called. A part of the clones is gone; compared with another copy, unresolved V genes explain less than half, and the rest is unexplained. The sample table shows about 94,000 clones, and around 86% are seen once. The top ten hold under 0.35% of the sample. As for this clone: Its antigen remains unidentified. Base quality data are lacking; no much larger clone is found one base away.

Summary of the overall study and its limitations: In the 0.1-3.0 mg/kg groups, partial responders had among the lowest normalized peripheral clonal expansion, particularly in CD8+ T cells. Low levels of normalized T-cell clonal expansion were also seen in some patients who did not respond. The antigen specificity of the peripheral T cells that underwent clonal expansion was not determined. On average, CD8+ T cells showed more expanded clones than CD4+ T cells after ivuxolimab. Clonal expansion of both CD4+ and CD8+ blood T cells was observed from baseline to week 6 at doses 0.1 to 3.0 mg/kg.

The trial excluded patients who had a history of autoimmune disease or who were on systemic immunosuppression. Peripheral blood for TCR sequencing was collected from all dose cohorts at baseline, on cycle 4 day 1, and on cycle 7 day 1. Samples came from an open-label, multicenter, first-in-human phase I dose-escalation trial of ivuxolimab. Adults with locally advanced or metastatic melanoma, renal cell, hepatocellular, or head and neck squamous cell carcinoma were enrolled in the trial. Before TCR sequencing, CD4+ T cells and CD8+ T cells from peripheral blood were sorted into separate populations.

Recombination linked TRBV6-5 to TRBJ1-1, with TRBD1 tentatively as D gene (6 bases match). The TCR originated in an adult with an advanced solid tumor such as melanoma, head and neck, liver or kidney cancer. Sequenced here: CD4+ or CD8+ T cells sorted from blood, sampled in a trial of the OX40 agonist ivuxolimab. The CDR3 reads as follows: CASREPGHLNTEAFF. The sequenced DNA: TGTGCCAGCAGGGAACCGGGACACCTGAACACTGAAGCTTTCTTT.